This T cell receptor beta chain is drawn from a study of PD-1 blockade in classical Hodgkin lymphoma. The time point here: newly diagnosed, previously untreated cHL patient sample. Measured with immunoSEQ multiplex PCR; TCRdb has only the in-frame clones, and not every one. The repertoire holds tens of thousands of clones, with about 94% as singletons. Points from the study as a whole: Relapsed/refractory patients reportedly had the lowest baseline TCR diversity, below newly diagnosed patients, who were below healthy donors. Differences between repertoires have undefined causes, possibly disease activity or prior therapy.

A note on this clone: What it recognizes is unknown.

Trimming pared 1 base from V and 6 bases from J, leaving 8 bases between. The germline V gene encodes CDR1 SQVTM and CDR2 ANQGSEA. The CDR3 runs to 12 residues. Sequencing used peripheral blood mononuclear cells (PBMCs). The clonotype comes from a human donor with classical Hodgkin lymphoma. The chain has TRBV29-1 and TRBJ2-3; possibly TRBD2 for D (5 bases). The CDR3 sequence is CSVEGGSDTQYF. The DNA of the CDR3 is TGCAGCGTTGAAGGAGGGTCCGATACGCAGTATTTT.